A single sample is the source of the 21 T cell receptor beta chains below, sequenced in a study of preoperative IRX-2 immunotherapy in early breast cancer (dated by TCRdb to about 2019). Interpreted using the paper, the treatment or condition label stands for: preoperative locoregional IRX-2 cytokine immunotherapy. Receptors were amplified or captured by the immunoSEQ multiplex PCR assay. TCRdb took over this immuneACCESS table, retaining in-frame rearrangements with V and J assigned. Such tables are incomplete; in checked studies, under half of the missing clones stem from an unresolved V gene, and the remainder is unexplained. Recorded for this sample are 40,000 to 50,000 clones; around three quarters of them occurred a single time. The top ten clonotypes cover roughly 1.2% of the sample. Here the sequenced sample was tumor tissue, taken after IRX-2 immunotherapy. The receptors come from a human donor with breast cancer.

This chain connects TRBV28 to TRBJ1-2; 7 nucleotides line up with TRBD1. V lost 3 bases to trimming and J lost 4 bases; unmatched junction nucleotides: 5. The CDR3 extends over 14 amino acids. The germline CDR1 and CDR2 sequences are MDHEN and SYDVKM. The CDR3 sequence is CASSLVAGGYGYTF. The CDR3 nucleotides read TGTGCCAGCAGTTTGGTTGCAGGGGGCTATGGCTACACCTTC.

This clone was detected a few times. The rearrangement uses TRBV10-3 and TRBJ1-6; TRBD1 agrees at 8 bases. In germline, CDR1 is ENHRY, CDR2 SYGVKD. The CDR3 is 17 amino acids. The V segment lost 0 bases and the J segment 5 bases; nucleotides outside the gene matches: 6. CDR3 sequence reads: CAISESGTGIDNSPLHF. As DNA, the CDR3 is TGTGCCATCAGTGAGTCGGGGACAGGTATAGATAATTCACCCCTCCACTTT.

This clone was observed a few times. The gene calls are TRBV19 and TRBJ1-4, with D maybe TRBD1 (5 bases). CDR1 and CDR2 from the germline V gene are LNHDA and SQIVND (reference sequence). The CDR3 loop spans 14 amino acids. Trimming removed 5 bases from V and 10 bases from J, with 17 bases in between. The CDR3 coding sequence is TGTGCCAGTAGTCCGCCCCGACAGAACGGAAAACTGTTTTTT. This translates into CASSPPRQNGKLFF.

The CDR3 spells CAWSDAYEQYF. In nucleotides, the CDR3 is TGTGCCTGGAGTGACGCCTACGAGCAGTACTTC. The V gene is TRBV30, the J gene TRBJ2-7; D is unclear. Trimming removed 1 base at V and 2 bases at J, with 3 bases between. CDR1 is GTSNPN and CDR2 is SVGIG in the germline V gene (reference sequence). The CDR3 runs to 11 residues.

V is TRBV6-4 and J is TRBJ2-5; no reliable D call. The V end lost 4 bases, the J end lost 7 bases, and 7 bases lay between the germline ends. This CDR3 is 11 amino acids long. CDR1 and CDR2 from the germline V gene are MRHNA and SNTAGT. The CDR3 DNA sequence: TGTGCCAGCAGTGCCCCTGTGACCCAGTACTTC. Translating it yields CASSAPVTQYF.

This clone was seen more than once but under ten times. The CDR3 DNA reads as TGTGCCAGCAGCCTAACCGGGACAATGGCGGGGAAACTGTTTTTT. It translates to CASSLTGTMAGKLFF. This sequence joins TRBV7-7 and TRBJ1-4; TRBD1 might be the D (6 bases). V gave up 5 bases and J gave up 11 bases, with 21 bases separating them. CDR1 and CDR2 (germline): SSHAT, FNYEAQ (reference sequence). This CDR3 has 15 residues.

Note on this clone: Mismatch with germline at one junction end may stem from a read error. V usage is TRBV6-8 and J usage is TRBJ2-7; 11 bases agree with TRBD2. The CDR3 has 14 residues. CDR1 and CDR2 (germline): MNHGY, SAAAGT. Here the CDR3 reads CASSYSTSGGPRDF. CDR3 nucleotides: TGTGCCAGCAGTTACTCCACTAGCGGGGGTCCCCGGGACTTC.

The gene calls are TRBV6-8 and TRBJ1-5, with TRBD1 matching 11 bases. Trimming took 4 bases from V and 1 from J; bases not matched to a gene: 6. Per germline, CDR1 MNHGY and CDR2 SAAAGT. The CDR3 consists of 17 residues. CDR3 bases: TGTGCCAGCAGTTTCACCCGGGACAGGGGGAGCAATCAGCCCCAGCATTTT. As protein: CASSFTRDRGSNQPQHF.

This chain uses TRBV5-1 with TRBJ2-2; 7 bases agree with TRBD1. Germline V CDR1 and CDR2: SGHRS, YFSETQ. V dropped 4 bases and J dropped 4; count of bases not matched to a gene: 10. This CDR3 spans 16 amino acids. The DNA for the CDR3 is TGCGCCAGCAGCCCCCATGACAGGGTGGGCACCGGGGAGCTGTTTTTT. Amino acid sequence: CASSPHDRVGTGELFF.

In its sample, this clone was seen a few times. The chain employs TRBV6-8 and TRBJ1-2; tentative D call: TRBD1 (5 bases). Trimming removed 4 bases at V and 8 bases at J, with 11 bases between. The germline V gene has CDR1 MNHGY and CDR2 SAAAGT. The CDR3 totals 12 residues. For the CDR3, the DNA is TGTGCCAGCAGTTCTCAGGGTGGGGGCTACACCTTC. Translated, it gives CASSSQGGGYTF.

This clone was seen just once. This rearrangement joins TRBV23-1 to TRBJ2-1, with D uncertain. TRBV23-1 is recorded as an ORF, its role being uncertain. The CDR3 totals 14 residues. V lost 8 bases and J lost 3, with 14 bases in between. DNA of the CDR3: TGCGCCAGCCCTGGCACGGCCGGCTACAATGAGCAGTTCTTC. It codes for CASPGTAGYNEQFF.

The genes are TRBV5-1 and TRBJ2-2, with 7 bases matching TRBD2. The V gene's germline CDR1 is SGHRS and CDR2 YFSETQ. The V segment lost 4 bases and the J segment 4 bases; nucleotides outside the gene matches: 7. This CDR3 is 15 amino acids long. In DNA form, the CDR3 reads TGCGCCAGCAGCGGGAGGGGTTACAGCACCGGGGAGCTGTTTTTT. It codes for CASSGRGYSTGELFF.

The chain uses TRBV28 and TRBJ1-4, with 9 bases identical to TRBD1. CDR3 length: 13 amino acids. The germline V gene encodes CDR1 MDHEN and CDR2 SYDVKM. V lost 6 bases and J lost 6; bases outside the gene matches: 2. CDR3 DNA sequence: TGTGCCAGCAGAGACAGGGGGTATGAAAAACTGTTTTTT. This gives the protein CASRDRGYEKLFF.

This chain links TRBV29-1 with TRBJ1-2; TRBD1 agrees at 8 bases. Trimming removed 7 bases from V and 7 bases from J; junction bases left unmatched: 11. The CDR3 runs to 13 residues. Germline lookup yields CDR1 SQVTM and CDR2 ANQGSEA. The CDR3 coding sequence is TGCAGCGCGGAGACAGGGGTTGTAAGTGGCTACACCTTC. It is translated as CSAETGVVSGYTF.

This chain joins TRBV15 and TRBJ1-2; 8 nucleotides align to TRBD1. The length of the CDR3 is 17 residues. CDR1 LNHNV and CDR2 YYDKDF come from the germline V gene (reference sequence). Losses at the gene ends were 5 bases for V and 4 bases for J; bases not matched to a gene: 15. CDR3 sequence (DNA): TGTGCCACCAGCGATAGCCCGGGACAGGCCCTTTTCTATGGCTACACCTTC. Its protein product is CATSDSPGQALFYGYTF.

This rearrangement joins TRBV19 to TRBJ1-4; 8 positions match TRBD1. CDR1 is LNHDA and CDR2 is SQIVND in the germline V gene (reference sequence). The CDR3 has 16 amino acids. J was trimmed by 9 bases and V by 0 bases; bases with no gene match: 9. CDR3 loop: CASSIDQGAQRQKLFF. Here the CDR3 DNA reads TGTGCCAGTAGTATAGACCAGGGGGCGCAGCGACAAAAACTGTTTTTT.

The CDR3 spells CASSIPEGGVRNEQFF. The DNA for the CDR3 is TGTGCCAGTAGTATCCCCGAAGGAGGCGTTCGGAATGAGCAGTTCTTC. The rearrangement joins TRBV19 to TRBJ2-1; D is perhaps TRBD2 (5 bases). V shed 3 bases and J shed 7 bases, with 19 bases lying between them. CDR3 length: 16 amino acids. Germline CDR1 reads LNHDA; CDR2 reads SQIVND (reference sequence).

This chain joins TRBV5-1 and TRBJ2-5, with D possibly TRBD2 on 6 matching bases. Deletions cut 5 bases from V and 7 bases from J, with 18 bases between. The CDR3 sequence is 14 residues long. Germline CDR1 reads SGHRS; CDR2 reads YFSETQ. As DNA, the CDR3 is TGCGCCAGCAGATTTGAGGAGCTGCGGGGGACCCAGTACTTC. Its protein is CASRFEELRGTQYF.

This chain uses TRBV19 with TRBJ2-2; D may correspond to TRBD1 or TRBD2 (5 bases each). The ends were cut back, 4 bases at V and 1 base at J, with 10 bases in the middle. The CDR3 totals 15 residues. Germline loops: CDR1 LNHDA, CDR2 SQIVND (reference sequence). The CDR3 DNA sequence: TGTGCCAGTAGTAGAGGGACGAGGAACACCGGGGAGCTGTTTTTT. It encodes CASSRGTRNTGELFF.

The sample holds a few counts of this clone. V and J are TRBV15 and TRBJ2-7; D is unclear. The CDR3 runs 14 residues. Germline values: CDR1 LNHNV, CDR2 YYDKDF (reference sequence). Trimming cost V 0 bases and J 2 bases, with 8 bases left between them. CDR3 protein: CATSREALTYEQYF. Here the CDR3 DNA reads TGTGCCACCAGCAGAGAGGCTTTAACCTACGAGCAGTACTTC. Together with reference TRBV15 and TRBJ2-7, the CDR3 gives the full variable domain: DAMVIQNPRYQVTQFGKPVTLSCSQTLNHNVMYWYQQKSSQAPKLLFHYYDKDFNNEADTPDNFQSRRPNTSFCFLDIRSPGLGDTAMYLCATSREALTYEQYFGPGTRLTVT.

V usage is TRBV11-3 and J usage is TRBJ1-3, with TRBD1 identical over 7 bases. The CDR3 loop spans 17 amino acids. The V gene end was trimmed by 5 bases and the J gene end by 4 bases; junction bases not matched to a gene: 14. CDR1 and CDR2 (germline): SGHNT, YENEEA. CDR3 nucleotide sequence: TGTGCCAGCAGCCCTAGTCCGAATCAGGGGGAGGGAAACACCATATATTTT. Encoded protein: CASSPSPNQGEGNTIYF.